The present TCR beta chain was sequenced within a study of T-cell reconstitution after alpha-beta-depleted transplantation in children. Researchers prepared the TCRbeta library using unique molecular identifiers, the study reports. MiXCR, run by TCRdb on the PCR reads, gives a single entry per CDR3 protein. The sample records nearly 250,000 distinct CDR3 sequences, under 9.5% being singletons. CDR1 is DFQATT and CDR2 is SNEGSKA in the germline V gene (reference sequence). This CDR3 has 15 amino acids. The V segment lost 4 bases and the J segment 6 bases; nucleotides outside the gene matches: 5. This clonotype was seen at least ten times.

This chain joins TRBV20-1 and TRBJ2-1, with 14 bases lining up with TRBD2. The clonotype comes from a male patient between 5 and 17 years old who had a stem cell transplant for acute lymphoblastic leukemia, so the T cells may come from the graft donor. The specimen comprised PBMCs, mostly from graft donor cells, sampled 180 days after TCRalphabeta/CD19-depleted stem cell transplant. Here the CDR3 reads CSANLGTSGSNEQFF. DNA for the CDR3: TGCAGTGCTAACCTCGGGACTAGCGGGAGCAATGAGCAGTTCTTC.